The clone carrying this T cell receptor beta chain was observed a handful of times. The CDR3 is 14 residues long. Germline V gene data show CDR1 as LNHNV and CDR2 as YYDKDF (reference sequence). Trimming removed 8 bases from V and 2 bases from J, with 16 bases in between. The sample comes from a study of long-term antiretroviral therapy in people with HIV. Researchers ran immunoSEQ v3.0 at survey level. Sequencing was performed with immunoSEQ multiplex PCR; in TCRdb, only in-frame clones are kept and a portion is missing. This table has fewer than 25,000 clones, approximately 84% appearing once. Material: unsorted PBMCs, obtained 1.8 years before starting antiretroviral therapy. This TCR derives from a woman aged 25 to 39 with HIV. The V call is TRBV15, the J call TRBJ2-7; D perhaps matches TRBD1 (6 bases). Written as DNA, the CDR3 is TGTGCCACCCAATTTTGGGGGCGGACCTACGAGCAGTACGTC. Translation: CATQFWGRTYEQYV.